The entry below gives a single T cell receptor (beta chain) sequence along with its context. Its cognate antigen is unknown. A single base separates this from a much larger clone, so it may be a read error. This entry is derived from a study of T cell repertoires in cytomegalovirus infection. Study summary: Newly reported HLA-C-restricted and thoroughly characterized HLA-B-restricted CMV epitopes were employed. Public TCR beta signatures were indicative of both CMV infection and a matching HLA type.

V was shortened by 3 bases and J by 6 bases, with 10 bases between the two germline ends. There are 13 residues in the CDR3. The germline CDR1 and CDR2 sequences are SGHTA and FQGNSA. Study-level points and caveats: Dominant in the ex vivo response were TCR beta clonotypes restricted by HLA-C and specific for CMV. Public TCR beta family frequency separated CMV-and-HLA carriers, including in an independent cohort.

TCRdb reanalysed the reads using MiXCR and keeps one entry per CDR3 protein. This sample has around 900,000 distinct CDR3 sequences; 30% to 40% occur once, and the top ten carry around 15%. The sample was cultured CD8+ T cells from PBMCs, taken from culture after CMV antigen stimulation. V gene TRBV7-2 combines with J gene TRBJ2-3; D not resolved. The source is a human donor in good health (CMV status not recorded). Some clones in this sample may be carry-over from other donors' samples. CDR3 DNA: TGTACCAGCAGCTTCCTCAGATGGGATACGCAGTATTTT. Translating it yields CTSSFLRWDTQYF.